Listed here are 20 T cell receptor beta chains from one sample, sequenced in a study of CD8 T cells in ankylosing spondylitis. Notes on the study in general: Ankylosing spondylitis blood appeared to carry a characteristic TCR beta motif of roughly 8 highly homologous variants.

TCRdb processed the 5' RACE reads anew with MiXCR; each CDR3 protein has one entry. The sample lists around 440,000 distinct CDR3 sequences, roughly 18% occurring once. Their specific antigens are unknown. The sequenced sample was blood, either unsorted or a sorted T cell fraction (not recorded which). The origin of the receptors is a male donor with ankylosing spondylitis.

The chain joins TRBV12-3 or TRBV12-4 to TRBJ2-5; 9 bases map to TRBD1. Trimming at V came to 6 bases and at J to 4 bases, leaving 6 bases not matched to a gene. The CDR3 loop spans 14 amino acids. The CDR3 loop reads CASRRTGGGETQYF. The CDR3, as DNA: TGTGCCAGCAGACGAACAGGGGGCGGAGAGACCCAGTACTTC.

The chain combines TRBV6-5 with TRBJ1-1, with D possibly TRBD1 on 5 matching bases. The CDR3 covers 18 residues. Germline V gene lookup returns CDR1 MNHEY and CDR2 SVGAGI. The V end lost 0 bases, the J end lost 1 base, and 18 bases lay between the germline ends. DNA for the CDR3: TGTGCCAGCAGTTACTCATTCGCCAGGGCAGTTGGGAACACTGAAGCTTTCTTT. Amino acid sequence: CASSYSFARAVGNTEAFF.

The J gene is TRBJ2-1, the V gene TRBV5-8; a weak D match, TRBD2 (6 bases). Trimming removed 0 bases from V and 3 bases from J, with 13 bases in between. Germline V gene lookup returns CDR1 SGHTS and CDR2 YDEGEE. CDR3 length: 16 amino acids. The CDR3 sequence is CASSLGLGGNYNEQFF. CDR3 nucleotide sequence: TGTGCCAGCAGCTTGGGACTTGGCGGGAACTACAATGAGCAGTTCTTC.

This rearrangement joins TRBV7-2 to TRBJ1-1; the D gene is possibly TRBD1 (5 bases). This CDR3 comprises 15 residues. Germline V CDR1 and CDR2: SGHTA, FQGNSA. The V gene lost 5 bases and the J gene lost 0 bases, with 13 bases spanning the gap. CDR3 bases: TGTGCCAGCAGCCAGGTGTCAGGGATGAACACTGAAGCTTTCTTT. Protein: CASSQVSGMNTEAFF.

The J gene is TRBJ1-5, the V gene TRBV18; the match to TRBD1 covers 9 bases. Trimming at V came to 2 bases and at J to 7 bases, leaving 3 bases not matched to a gene. Germline CDR1 reads KGHSH; CDR2 reads LQKENI. The CDR3 length is 14 residues. Here the CDR3 reads CASSPRTGVQPQHF. Written as DNA, the CDR3 is TGTGCCAGCTCACCAAGGACAGGGGTACAGCCCCAGCATTTT. The full variable domain, rest sourced from reference TRBV18 and TRBJ1-5, is NAGVMQNPRHLVRRRGQEARLRCSPMKGHSHVYWYRQLPEEGLKFMVYLQKENIIDESGMPKERFSAEFPKEGPSILRIQQVVRGDSAAYFCASSPRTGVQPQHFGDGTRLSIL.

This clonotype showed up just a few times. The CDR3 coding sequence is TGTGCCAGCAGCCCCACTCCTAGCGGGGGACCGTACGAGCAGTACTTC. Translation: CASSPTPSGGPYEQYF. The rearrangement joins TRBV12-3 or TRBV12-4 to TRBJ2-7, with TRBD2 matching over 10 bases. CDR3 size: 16 residues. J gave up 4 bases and V 6 bases, and 12 bases lay outside the gene matches.

This clonotype showed up just a few times. This rearrangement joins TRBV14 to TRBJ1-1; the match to TRBD1 covers 9 bases. V lost 4 bases, J lost 3 bases, and 9 bases stayed unmatched. Germline V gene sequence: CDR1 SGHDN, CDR2 FVKESK. CDR3 length: 16 amino acids. DNA of the CDR3: TGTGCCAGCAGCCCCGCGGGACAGGGTTCCCACACTGAAGCTTTCTTT. It yields the protein CASSPAGQGSHTEAFF.

This chain connects TRBV20-1 to TRBJ2-5; D call uncertain. The CDR3 totals 15 residues. From germline, CDR1 is DFQATT and CDR2 SNEGSKA (reference sequence). Trimming cost V 0 bases and J 7 bases, with 18 bases left between them. In DNA, the CDR3 is TGCAGTGCTAGAGATAGGTCCCAGCAGTCAGGGACCCAGTACTTC. Its translation: CSARDRSQQSGTQYF.

About this clonotype: A read error may produce the germline difference seen at one junction end. This chain joins TRBV12-3 or TRBV12-4 and TRBJ2-7; D remains ambiguous. The CDR3 totals 11 residues. This CDR3 is CASSPPGFEHF. The CDR3 DNA reads TGTGCCAGCAGTCCCCCGGGTTTCGAGCACTTC.

CDR3 nucleotides: TGTGCCAGCAGCCCCTTCTTTTGGGTGGGAATGAACACTGAAGCTTTCTTT. Its protein product is CASSPFFWVGMNTEAFF. This chain uses TRBV7-3 with TRBJ1-1; D is uncertain. Germline V gene lookup returns CDR1 SGHTA and CDR2 FQGTGA. CDR3 size: 17 residues. Trimming removed 5 bases from V and 0 bases from J, with 19 bases in between.

This clonotype was counted between two and nine times. The rearrangement uses TRBV5-5 and TRBJ2-2, with TRBD2 matching over 10 bases. This CDR3 is built from 15 residues. Germline CDR1 reads SGHKS; CDR2 reads YYEKEE (reference sequence). With 4 bases clipped from V and 4 bases from J, the junction kept 4 bases outside the gene matches. The CDR3 DNA is TGTGCCAGCAGCCCGTGGACTAGCGGCACCGGGGAGCTGTTTTTT. It encodes CASSPWTSGTGELFF. The full variable domain, completed using reference TRBV5-5 and TRBJ2-2, is DAGVTQSPTHLIKTRGQQVTLRCSPISGHKSVSWYQQVLGQGPQFIFQYYEKEERGRGNFPDRFSARQFPNYSSELNVNALLLGDSALYLCASSPWTSGTGELFFGEGSRLTVL.

This clonotype was seen a handful of times. The gene calls are TRBV6-1 and TRBJ1-2; 9 bases map to TRBD1. This CDR3 region has 16 residues. The germline V gene encodes CDR1 MNHNS and CDR2 SASEGT. V gave up 6 bases and J gave up 4 bases; unmatched junction bases: 12. CDR3 residues: CASRQAGTGSPYGYTF. The CDR3 bases are TGTGCCAGCAGACAAGCCGGGACAGGGAGTCCCTATGGCTACACCTTC.

This clonotype was recorded a few times. The rearrangement joins TRBV10-3 to TRBJ2-1; 7 bases line up with TRBD2. This CDR3 spans 14 amino acids. Germline-derived CDR1 and CDR2 are ENHRY and SYGVKD. The V and J ends lost 0 bases and 9 bases, in that order; junction bases with no gene match: 5. Written as DNA, the CDR3 is TGTGCCATCAGTGAGTCCGGGAGGACTCGTGAGCAGTTCTTC. It specifies CAISESGRTREQFF.

This clonotype showed up just a few times. This chain joins TRBV6-1 and TRBJ1-2, with 10 positions matching TRBD1. The CDR3 runs 14 residues. The trim removed 7 bases at V and 7 bases at J, leaving 9 bases unmatched. Per the germline V gene, CDR1 is MNHNS and CDR2 is SASEGT. The CDR3 reads CASTVDRGQGGYTF. The DNA for the CDR3 is TGTGCCAGCACCGTCGACAGGGGGCAAGGTGGCTACACCTTC.

This clonotype has more than one count but fewer than ten. This chain links TRBV13 with TRBJ2-5, with 7 bases that match TRBD1. J was trimmed by 4 bases and V by 5 bases; bases with no gene match: 16. The CDR3 totals 17 residues. The V gene's germline CDR1 is PRHDT and CDR2 FYEKMQ (reference sequence). The CDR3 DNA is TGTGCCAGCAGCCCCGGCGGCGGGCTATACAGGGGAGAGACCCAGTACTTC. Protein: CASSPGGGLYRGETQYF.

This rearrangement joins TRBV11-2 to TRBJ1-5, with a tentative D call TRBD1 (5 bases). The CDR3 loop spans 15 amino acids. Germline V gene sequence: CDR1 SGHAT, CDR2 FQNNGV. With 5 bases removed from V and 2 bases from J, the gap between germline ends came to 13 bases. The CDR3 DNA is TGTGCCAGCAGCCCCAGGGTCTCGGGCAATCAGCCCCAGCATTTT. Its translation is CASSPRVSGNQPQHF.

This clonotype appeared a single time. The chain carries TRBV25-1 and TRBJ1-2; D remains ambiguous. V lost 3 bases and J 3 bases, leaving 11 bases between the germline ends. The CDR3 covers 14 residues. Per germline, CDR1 MGHDK and CDR2 SYGVNS. In DNA form, the CDR3 reads TGTGCCAGCAGTGAGGGCTGGGGTGACTATGGCTACACCTTC. This encodes CASSEGWGDYGYTF.

The genes are TRBV4-2 and TRBJ2-1; 10 bases are a match to TRBD2. Germline trimming cut 5 bases from V and 1 base from J; bases unmatched to any gene: 11. The CDR3 has 18 residues. CDR1 and CDR2 (germline): LGHNA, YNFKEQ. CDR3 DNA sequence: TGTGCCAGCAGCTCAACTGGGGTGACTAGCGGGTCCTACAATGAGCAGTTCTTC. Amino acid sequence: CASSSTGVTSGSYNEQFF.

This chain connects TRBV7-9 to TRBJ1-3; D is unresolved. V was trimmed by 3 bases and J by 2 bases, leaving 11 bases between them. In germline, CDR1 is SEHNR, CDR2 FQNEAQ (reference sequence). This CDR3 is built from 15 residues. This CDR3 is CASSFGELPGNTIYF. The CDR3 DNA is TGTGCCAGCAGCTTTGGGGAATTACCTGGAAACACCATATATTTT.

In this sample, this clonotype turned up a few times. This chain uses TRBV7-9 with TRBJ1-1, with a possible D match to TRBD1 (5 bases). Germline V gene data show CDR1 as SEHNR and CDR2 as FQNEAQ (reference sequence). The CDR3 sequence is 15 residues long. Trimming removed 5 bases from V and 3 bases from J, with 16 bases in between. The CDR3 DNA follows: TGTGCCAGCAGCCCCAAGACATGGGGCCACACTGAAGCTTTCTTT. Protein: CASSPKTWGHTEAFF.